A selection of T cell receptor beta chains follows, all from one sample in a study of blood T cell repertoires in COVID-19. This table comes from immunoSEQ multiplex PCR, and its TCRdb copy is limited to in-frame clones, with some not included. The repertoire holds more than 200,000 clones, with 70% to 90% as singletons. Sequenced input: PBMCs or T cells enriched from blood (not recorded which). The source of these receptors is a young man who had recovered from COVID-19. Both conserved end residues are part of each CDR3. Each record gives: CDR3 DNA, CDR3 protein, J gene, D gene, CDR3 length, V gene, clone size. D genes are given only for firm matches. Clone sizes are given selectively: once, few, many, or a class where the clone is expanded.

TGTGCCAGCAGTTTACGAGGCAATCAGCCCCAGCATTTT,CASSLRGNQPQHF,TRBJ1-5,NA,13,TRBV27,few
TGTGCCAGCAGCTTAATGCTGACAGGGACGGATGGCTACACCTTC,CASSLMLTGTDGYTF,TRBJ1-2,TRBD1,15,TRBV5-4,NA
TGTGCCAGCAGCCACGCCGGAGCGGGGGCAATCGGGGAGCTGTTTTTT,CASSHAGAGAIGELFF,TRBJ2-2,TRBD2,16,TRBV7-6,NA
TGTGCCAGCAGTGACGAGCATTCCGGGGAGCTGTTTTTT,CASSDEHSGELFF,TRBJ2-2,NA,13,TRBV2,NA
TGTGCCAGCATATCATCGGGGGGGCCCATTTACGAGCAGTACTTC,CASISSGGPIYEQYF,TRBJ2-7,TRBD2,15,TRBV28,NA
TGTGCCAGCAGCCCCGGTTCGGGCACAGATACGCAGTATTTT,CASSPGSGTDTQYF,TRBJ2-3,NA,14,TRBV7-2,NA
TGTGCCAGCAACGGACAGGGCGCCTACGAGCAGTACTTC,CASNGQGAYEQYF,TRBJ2-7,TRBD1,13,TRBV7-9,NA
TGTGCCAGCAGCTTAGAGCGGGGGAAGCCCCAGCATTTT,CASSLERGKPQHF,TRBJ1-5,NA,13,TRBV7-2,NA
TGTGCCAGCAGTTACAGGGGGCGCAGGTCCGGGGAGCAGTACTTC,CASSYRGRRSGEQYF,TRBJ2-7,TRBD1,15,TRBV6-5,once
TGTGCCAGCAGCACGCAGGGCAATCAGCCCCAGCATTTT,CASSTQGNQPQHF,TRBJ1-5,NA,13,TRBV7-2,NA
TGCAGCGTTGCAGGGAACAATCAGCCCCAGCATTTT,CSVAGNNQPQHF,TRBJ1-5,NA,12,TRBV29-1,NA
TGTGCCACCTCTACCCGGGACAGGTTAAACTCTGAAGCTTTCTTT,CATSTRDRLNSEAFF,TRBJ1-1,TRBD1,15,TRBV19,NA
TGCGCCAGCAAGTTTGCCCAGGCAGATAATGAAAAACTGTTTTTT,CASKFAQADNEKLFF,TRBJ1-4,NA,15,TRBV5-1,NA
TGCAGCGTTGAATTGGACAGGGGCACTGAAGCTTTCTTT,CSVELDRGTEAFF,TRBJ1-1,TRBD1,13,TRBV29-1,NA
TGTGCCAGCTCAACAGGGTCGGCTAACTATGGCTACACCTTC,CASSTGSANYGYTF,TRBJ1-2,NA,14,TRBV18,NA
TGTGCCAGCAGCTCCGGGACTATCCACAATGAGCAGTTCTTC,CASSSGTIHNEQFF,TRBJ2-1,TRBD2,14,TRBV3-1/TRBV3-2,NA
TGTGCCACCAGTGACCCTCGCGCGCGGTCATGGTCAAAGGCCGGGGAGCTGTTTTTT,CATSDPRARSWSKAGELFF,TRBJ2-2,NA,19,TRBV24-1,once
TGCGCCAGCAGCTCTACAGGGGGCAGGCGCGAAAAACTGTTTTTT,CASSSTGGRREKLFF,TRBJ1-4,TRBD1,15,TRBV5-1,NA
TGTGCCAGTAGTATAGGGACAGGGGGAGCACCCCTCCACTTT,CASSIGTGGAPLHF,TRBJ1-6,TRBD1,14,TRBV19,NA
TGTGCCAGCAGCCCCCGGGGAAGAGAGGGGAGGAAGCCCCAGCATTTT,CASSPRGREGRKPQHF,TRBJ1-5,NA,16,TRBV6-6,NA